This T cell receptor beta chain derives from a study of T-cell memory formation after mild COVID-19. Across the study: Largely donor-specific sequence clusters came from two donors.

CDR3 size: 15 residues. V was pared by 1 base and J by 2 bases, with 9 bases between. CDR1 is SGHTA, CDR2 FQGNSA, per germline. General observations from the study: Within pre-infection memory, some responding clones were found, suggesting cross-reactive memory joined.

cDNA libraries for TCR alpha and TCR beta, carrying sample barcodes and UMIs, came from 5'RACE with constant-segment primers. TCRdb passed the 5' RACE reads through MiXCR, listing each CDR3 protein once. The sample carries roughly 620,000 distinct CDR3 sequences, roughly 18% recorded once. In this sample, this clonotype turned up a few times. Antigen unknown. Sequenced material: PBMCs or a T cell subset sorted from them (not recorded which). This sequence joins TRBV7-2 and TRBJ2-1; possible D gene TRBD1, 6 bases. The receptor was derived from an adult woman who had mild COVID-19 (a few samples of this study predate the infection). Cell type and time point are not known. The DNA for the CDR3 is TGTGCCAGCAGCTTAGTAGGACAGACCTACAATGAGCAGTTCTTC. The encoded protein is CASSLVGQTYNEQFF.